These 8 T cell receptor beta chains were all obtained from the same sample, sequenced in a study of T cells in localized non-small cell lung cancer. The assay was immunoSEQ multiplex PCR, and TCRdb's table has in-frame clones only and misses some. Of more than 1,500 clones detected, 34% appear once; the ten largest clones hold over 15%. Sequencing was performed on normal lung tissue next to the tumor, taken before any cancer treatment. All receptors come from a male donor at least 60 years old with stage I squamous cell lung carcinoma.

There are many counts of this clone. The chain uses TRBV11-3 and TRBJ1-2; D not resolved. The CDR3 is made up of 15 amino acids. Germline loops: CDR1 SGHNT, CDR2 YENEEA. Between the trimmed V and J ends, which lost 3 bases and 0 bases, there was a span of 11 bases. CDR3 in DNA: TGTGCCAGCAGCTTGCGACCAGCTACTAACTATGGCTACACCTTC. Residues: CASSLRPATNYGYTF.

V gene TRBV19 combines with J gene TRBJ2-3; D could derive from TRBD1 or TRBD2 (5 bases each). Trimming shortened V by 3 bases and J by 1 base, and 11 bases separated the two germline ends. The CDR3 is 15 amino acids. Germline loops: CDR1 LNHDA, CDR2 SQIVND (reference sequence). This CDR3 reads CASSISGPGTDTQYF. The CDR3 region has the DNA TGTGCCAGTAGTATCTCGGGGCCGGGCACAGATACGCAGTATTTT.

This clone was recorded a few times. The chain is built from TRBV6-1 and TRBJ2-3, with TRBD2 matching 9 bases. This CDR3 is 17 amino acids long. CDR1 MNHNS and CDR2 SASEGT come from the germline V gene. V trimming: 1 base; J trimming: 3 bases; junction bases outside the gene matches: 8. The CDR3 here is CASSEESASGKTDTQYF. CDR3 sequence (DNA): TGTGCCAGCAGTGAAGAATCAGCTAGCGGGAAGACAGATACGCAGTATTTT.

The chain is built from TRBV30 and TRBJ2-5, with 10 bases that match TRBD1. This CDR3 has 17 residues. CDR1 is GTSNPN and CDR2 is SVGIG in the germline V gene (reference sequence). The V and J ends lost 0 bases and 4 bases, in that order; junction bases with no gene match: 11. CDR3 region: CAWSVGGQGIVGETQYF. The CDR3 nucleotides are TGTGCCTGGAGTGTAGGGGGACAGGGGATAGTTGGAGAGACCCAGTACTTC.

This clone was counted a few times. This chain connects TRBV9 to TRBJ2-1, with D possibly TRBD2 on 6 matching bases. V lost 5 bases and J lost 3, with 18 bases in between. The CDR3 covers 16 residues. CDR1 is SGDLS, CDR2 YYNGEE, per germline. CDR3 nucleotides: TGTGCCAGCAGTGAACTTGGTGGGGGACTCTACAATGAGCAGTTCTTC. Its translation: CASSELGGGLYNEQFF.

The CDR3 is CASSILAGALRELFF. CDR3 sequence (DNA): TGTGCCAGTAGTATACTGGCAGGGGCGCTCAGGGAGCTGTTTTTT. The chain employs TRBV19 and TRBJ2-2, with D possibly being TRBD1 (6 bases). Germline V gene sequence: CDR1 LNHDA, CDR2 SQIVND (reference sequence). V gave up 2 bases and J gave up 9 bases, with 16 bases separating them. The CDR3 spans 15 residues.

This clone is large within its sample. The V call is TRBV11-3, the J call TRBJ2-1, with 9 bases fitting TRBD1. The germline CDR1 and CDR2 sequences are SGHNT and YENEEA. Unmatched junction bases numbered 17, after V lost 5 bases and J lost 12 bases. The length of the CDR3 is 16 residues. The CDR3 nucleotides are TGTGCCAGCAGCCCGGGACAGGGAGCTACCGGTTTGGGGCAGTTCTTC. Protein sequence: CASSPGQGATGLGQFF.

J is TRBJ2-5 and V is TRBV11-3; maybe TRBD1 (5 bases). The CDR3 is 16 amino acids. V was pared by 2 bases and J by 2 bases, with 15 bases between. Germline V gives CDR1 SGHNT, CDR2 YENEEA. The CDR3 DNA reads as TGTGCCAGCAGCTTAAAGCAGGGAAAAGGGCAAGAGACCCAGTACTTC. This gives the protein CASSLKQGKGQETQYF. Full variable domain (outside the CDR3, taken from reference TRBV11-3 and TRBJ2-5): EAGVVQSPRYKIIEKKQPVAFWCNPISGHNTLYWYLQNLGQGPELLIRYENEEAVDDSQLPKDRFSAERLKGVDSTLKIQPAELGDSAVYLCASSLKQGKGQETQYFGPGTRLLVL.